The subject of this entry is one T cell receptor (beta chain). Its antigen is not identified. This sample was taken from a study of cytomegalovirus exposure and HLA in healthy donors. Study results and caveats: Most TCR sequences proved rare, with some public TCRs found in many donors. It was taken for granted in presence/absence analyses that sequencing depth across donors was roughly uniform. Apparent HLA restriction characterized most CMV-associated TCR beta chains in a later analysis.

Germline V CDR1 and CDR2: MRHNA, SNTAGT. Trimming cost V 4 bases and J 5 bases; bases outside gene matches: 13. The CDR3 is made up of 17 amino acids. The PCR was carried out with 60 Vbeta primers and 13 Jbeta primers. The table came from immunoSEQ multiplex PCR; TCRdb's copy has only in-frame clones and leaves some out. This sample has about 170,000 clones, with 80% found just once. Material for sequencing was PBMCs. This TCR was sampled from a woman between 45 and 65 years old in good health and CMV-seropositive. This chain uses TRBV6-4 with TRBJ2-1, with 8 nucleotides matching TRBD2. As DNA, the CDR3 is TGTGCCAGCAGTGCTTTGCGAGCGGGAGCACCCCACAATGAGCAGTTCTTC. It yields the protein CASSALRAGAPHNEQFF.